The next 9 T cell receptor beta chains were all read from a single sample in a study of T cells after yellow fever vaccination. TCRdb ran MiXCR on the 5' RACE reads and lists one entry per CDR3 protein. The sample lists some 600,000 distinct CDR3 sequences, more than 9% occurring once. The source was PBMCs, collected on the day of the yellow fever booster vaccination. The receptors originated from a man aged 25-40 years who received the YFV17D yellow fever vaccine.

This clonotype has a count of ten or more. The chain employs TRBV4-3 and TRBJ2-2, with 7 bases aligning to TRBD1. This CDR3 is built from 16 residues. V trimming: 4 bases; J trimming: 0 bases; junction bases outside the gene matches: 5. Germline lookup yields CDR1 LGHNA and CDR2 YSLEER. CDR3 protein: CASSPATGANTGELFF. In DNA form, the CDR3 reads TGCGCCAGCAGCCCCGCAACAGGGGCGAACACCGGGGAGCTGTTTTTT.

This clonotype came up many times. The V gene is TRBV9, the J gene TRBJ2-1, with D perhaps TRBD2 (6 bases). The germline gives CDR1 SGDLS, CDR2 YYNGEE. V lost 0 bases to trimming and J lost 6 bases, with 10 bases between them. The CDR3 runs to 14 residues. The CDR3 here is CASSVESSGNEQFF. The CDR3 region has the DNA TGTGCCAGCAGCGTAGAAAGTAGCGGCAATGAGCAGTTCTTC.

The chain combines TRBV29-1 with TRBJ2-1, with 7 bases fitting TRBD1. The germline CDR1 and CDR2 sequences are SQVTM and ANQGSEA. CDR3 length: 12 amino acids. Trimming removed 5 bases from V and 10 bases from J; junction bases left unmatched: 8. The CDR3 region has the DNA TGCAGCGTTCCTAGTAACAGGGGCGAGCAGTTCTTC. Translation gives CSVPSNRGEQFF.

This clonotype was counted many times. This sequence joins TRBV5-1 and TRBJ2-3; TRBD2 matches 10 bases. This CDR3 contains 16 residues. Germline V gene lookup returns CDR1 SGHRS and CDR2 YFSETQ. V shed 4 bases, J shed 2 bases, and the junction held 7 bases outside the gene matches. The CDR3 is CASSPILAGDTDTQYF. CDR3 nucleotide sequence: TGCGCCAGCAGCCCGATTCTAGCGGGGGACACAGATACGCAGTATTTT.

The chain links TRBV18 to TRBJ1-1; D gene uncertain. V dropped 6 bases and J dropped 3 bases, with 11 bases sitting between them. Germline CDR1 and CDR2: KGHSH and LQKENI. This CDR3 spans 13 amino acids. The DNA for the CDR3 is TGTGCCAGCTCCTTAGGGTTGGACACTGAAGCTTTCTTT. As protein: CASSLGLDTEAFF.

This chain joins TRBV6-1 and TRBJ2-7; 13 bases agree with TRBD2. CDR1 and CDR2 from the germline V gene are MNHNS and SASEGT. The V segment lost 6 bases and the J segment 5 bases; nucleotides outside the gene matches: 7. The CDR3 contains 15 residues. CDR3 coding DNA: TGTGCCAGCAGACGACTAGCGGGAGGTGGGGACGAGCAGTACTTC. Its translation: CASRRLAGGGDEQYF.

V usage is TRBV20-1 and J usage is TRBJ2-7; D remains unclear. This CDR3 is built from 12 residues. The V and J ends lost 3 bases and 4 bases respectively, with 10 bases between them. The germline gives CDR1 DFQATT, CDR2 SNEGSKA (reference sequence). The CDR3 sequence is CSASVREYEQYF. The CDR3 DNA reads as TGCAGTGCTAGTGTCCGAGAATACGAGCAGTACTTC.

V gene TRBV27 combines with J gene TRBJ2-7; D is unclear. Trimming removed 6 bases from V and 4 bases from J, with 19 bases in between. Germline V lookup: CDR1 MNHEY, CDR2 SMNVEV (reference sequence). There are 15 residues in the CDR3. This CDR3 is CASSPRPNVPYEQYF. The CDR3 nucleotides read TGTGCCAGCAGCCCACGGCCAAATGTACCATACGAGCAGTACTTC.

This clonotype appeared many times. CDR3 sequence: CSAEDGGSDTQYF. CDR3 bases: TGCAGCGCAGAAGACGGAGGATCGGATACGCAGTATTTT. The gene calls are TRBV29-1 and TRBJ2-3, with D possibly TRBD2 on 5 matching bases. Trimming cost V 7 bases and J 6 bases, with 17 bases left between them. The CDR3 runs to 13 residues. The germline V gene has CDR1 SQVTM and CDR2 ANQGSEA.